These T cell receptor beta chains were read from a single sample in a study of blood T cells in healthy people across ages. TCRdb ran MiXCR on the 5' RACE reads and lists one entry per CDR3 protein. The sample shows some 1.8 million distinct CDR3 sequences, roughly two fifths of them seen only once. The sample was blood. The receptors here all came from a human donor in good health. Both conserved end residues are part of each CDR3. Each record gives: J gene, clone size, D gene, V gene, CDR3 DNA, CDR3 protein. D genes are given only for firm matches. Part of the rows lack a size; the others show once, few, many or a class for expanded clones.

>TRBJ2-1|few|TRBD2|TRBV20-1
TGCAGTGCTTCAAAGGGGGGACTAGCGGGGGGTAATGAGCAGTTCTTC
CSASKGGLAGGNEQFF
>TRBJ2-5|few|.|TRBV29-1
TGCAGCGTTGAAGGTCCGTCAGGGGAGCCTCGTTATCCACCTCAAGAGACCCAGTACTTC
CSVEGPSGEPRYPPQETQYF
>TRBJ2-5|.|.|TRBV20-1
TGCCTAGGAGGGGAGGAGCAGTACTTC
CLGGEEQYF
>TRBJ1-1|.|.|TRBV12-3/TRBV12-4
TGTGCCAGCAGTTTAGCCCCCTTGGCCGCTTTCTTT
CASSLAPLAAFF
>TRBJ2-5|.|TRBD2|TRBV7-8
TGTGCCAGCAGCCTACCCCGGACTAGATTGTGGGAGACCCAGTACTTC
CASSLPRTRLWETQYF
>TRBJ2-1|.|.|TRBV12-3/TRBV12-4
TGTGCCAGTAACGCTGGGGACAACTCCTACAATGAGCAGTTCTTC
CASNAGDNSYNEQFF
>TRBJ1-2|few|.|TRBV4-2
TGTGCCAGCAGCCAAGGCCAGGGGAGGGAGAATGGCTACACCTTC
CASSQGQGRENGYTF
>TRBJ2-7|.|.|TRBV21-1
TGTGCCAGCAGCATGCAGCACATCCTAAGCGACACGAGGGACTACGAGCAGTACTTC
CASSMQHILSDTRDYEQYF
>TRBJ2-5|.|TRBD2|TRBV5-6
TGTGCCAGCAGCTTGGCCGTGGGGGGGCAAGAGACCCAGTACTTC
CASSLAVGGQETQYF
>TRBJ1-1|.|TRBD1|TRBV11-2
TGTGCCAGCAGCCCTATTTTTACAGGGGCCGCCGGAGCTTTCTTT
CASSPIFTGAAGAFF
>TRBJ1-1|.|.|TRBV11-1
TGTGCCAGCAGCTCCCTTTTCGGACGGCCGATGAACACTGAAGCTTTCTTT
CASSSLFGRPMNTEAFF
>TRBJ2-2|.|TRBD2|TRBV29-1
TGCAGCGTTAGTGAAGCGGGGGTGCGCACCGGGGAGCTGTTTTTT
CSVSEAGVRTGELFF
>TRBJ2-1|.|.|TRBV11-2
TGTGCCAGCAGCTTAGAAGGGGGACTACCCGTAATTGGGCAGTTCTTC
CASSLEGGLPVIGQFF
>TRBJ2-1|once|TRBD1|TRBV4-3
TGCGCCAGCAGCCAAGAGCTTATGACAGGACAGGAACACTACAATGAGCAGTTCTTC
CASSQELMTGQEHYNEQFF
>TRBJ1-1|.|.|TRBV5-5
TGTGCCAGCAGGGGGGCGGCCACTGAAGCTTTCTTT
CASRGAATEAFF
>TRBJ2-3|.|TRBD1|TRBV4-2
TGTGCCAGCAGCCAGCCCGGGACAGGGGGCGGTGTAGATACGCAGTATTTT
CASSQPGTGGGVDTQYF
>TRBJ2-3|few|.|TRBV28
TGTGCCAGCAGTTTAACAGGGTACTCAGATACGCAGTATTTT
CASSLTGYSDTQYF
>TRBJ2-3|once|TRBD1|TRBV9
TGTGCCAGCAGCGTCCCGGGACAGGGGTCGGGAACCACAGATACGCAGTATTTT
CASSVPGQGSGTTDTQYF
>TRBJ2-6|many|TRBD2|TRBV29-1
TGCAGCGCCCTCCCCGGGACTAGCGGCGCCTCTGGGGCCAACGTCCTGACTTTC
CSALPGTSGASGANVLTF
>TRBJ2-3|few|TRBD2|TRBV6-1
TGTGCCAGCAGTGAAGAGGCTAGCGGGGGGAACACAGATACGCAGTATTTT
CASSEEASGGNTDTQYF
>TRBJ2-1|.|TRBD1|TRBV24-1
TGTGCCACCAGTGATTTTCCCGGGACAGGGAAGGTCTATGAGCGGTTCTTC
CATSDFPGTGKVYERFF
>TRBJ2-7|.|.|TRBV6-2/TRBV6-3
TGTGCCAGCAGTTATGCTACGATCTACGAGCAGTACTTC
CASSYATIYEQYF
>TRBJ2-1|.|.|TRBV10-3
TGTGCCATAAGCGATGGTGGCAGTCGCTATGAGCAGTTCTTC
CAISDGGSRYEQFF
>TRBJ1-5|.|.|TRBV12-3/TRBV12-4
TGTGCCAGCAGGAGAGCCCTGTTGACCAATCAGCCCCAGCATTTT
CASRRALLTNQPQHF
>TRBJ2-1|few|TRBD2|TRBV28
TGTGCCAGCCGATTCGGACTAGGCAATGAGCAGTTCTTC
CASRFGLGNEQFF
>TRBJ2-1|few|.|TRBV6-5
TGTGCCAGCAGTTATGGGGCCGCTACAAATGGTGAGCAGTTCTTC
CASSYGAATNGEQFF
>TRBJ2-1|once|TRBD1|TRBV10-3
TGTGCCATCAGGGATGGGACAGGGCACAACGAGCAGTTCTTC
CAIRDGTGHNEQFF
>TRBJ2-1|.|.|TRBV7-9
TGTGCCAGCAGCACGGACAGTCTGTATGCCTACAATGAGCAGTTCTTC
CASSTDSLYAYNEQFF
>TRBJ1-5|many|.|TRBV2
TGTGCCAGCAGGGAAGGGACCCAAGGGGTACGGCCCCAGCATTTT
CASREGTQGVRPQHF
>TRBJ1-2|few|.|TRBV5-1
TGCGCCAGCACTCCGGGACTGGATTTGCACTATGGCTACACCTTC
CASTPGLDLHYGYTF
>TRBJ2-7|.|.|TRBV13
TGTGCCAGCACACAAGGGGGCGGGATCGAGCAGTACTTC
CASTQGGGIEQYF
>TRBJ1-5|few|.|TRBV5-1
TGCGCCAGCAGGAGGGGGATAGATCAGCCCCAGCATTTT
CASRRGIDQPQHF
>TRBJ1-1|.|.|TRBV7-9
TGTGCCAGCAGCTTATTTAAATTCTCGGTTATGAACACTGAAGCTTTCTTT
CASSLFKFSVMNTEAFF
>TRBJ2-4|.|.|TRBV20-1
TGCAGTGCTAGGAAAGGACAGTTAAACATTCAGTACTTC
CSARKGQLNIQYF
>TRBJ1-6|.|.|TRBV20-1
TGCAGTGCTAGTGGGGGGGCGAGTAATTCACCCCTCCACTTT
CSASGGASNSPLHF
>TRBJ2-6|.|.|TRBV3-1
TGTGCCAGCAGCCAAGATTCAGGTTACTCTGGGGCCAACGTCCTGACTTTC
CASSQDSGYSGANVLTF
>TRBJ2-1|few|.|TRBV28
TGTGCCAGCAGTAGCCCCTTCGATGAGCAGTTCTTC
CASSSPFDEQFF
>TRBJ1-1|few|.|TRBV7-2
TGTGCCAGCAGCTTGAATAACTTAGGCAAACGAGAAGCTTTCTTT
CASSLNNLGKREAFF
>TRBJ1-2|few|.|TRBV29-1
TGCAGCGTTCCCATCGGTGGAGGGCCCTATGGCTACACCTTC
CSVPIGGGPYGYTF
>TRBJ2-1|few|.|TRBV4-3
TGCGCCAGCAGCTACAGAGAGAGAGATGAGCAGTTCTTC
CASSYRERDEQFF
>TRBJ2-2|.|TRBD1|TRBV29-1
TGCAGCGTGGGGACAGGGAGGGGCACCGGGGAGCTGTTTTTT
CSVGTGRGTGELFF
>TRBJ2-1|.|.|TRBV27
TGTGCCACCCACCAGTACGGATACAATGAGCAGTTCTTC
CATHQYGYNEQFF
>TRBJ2-1|few|.|TRBV7-9
TGTGCCAGCAGCCGTGGGCGTCTATCCTACAATGAGCAGTTCTTC
CASSRGRLSYNEQFF